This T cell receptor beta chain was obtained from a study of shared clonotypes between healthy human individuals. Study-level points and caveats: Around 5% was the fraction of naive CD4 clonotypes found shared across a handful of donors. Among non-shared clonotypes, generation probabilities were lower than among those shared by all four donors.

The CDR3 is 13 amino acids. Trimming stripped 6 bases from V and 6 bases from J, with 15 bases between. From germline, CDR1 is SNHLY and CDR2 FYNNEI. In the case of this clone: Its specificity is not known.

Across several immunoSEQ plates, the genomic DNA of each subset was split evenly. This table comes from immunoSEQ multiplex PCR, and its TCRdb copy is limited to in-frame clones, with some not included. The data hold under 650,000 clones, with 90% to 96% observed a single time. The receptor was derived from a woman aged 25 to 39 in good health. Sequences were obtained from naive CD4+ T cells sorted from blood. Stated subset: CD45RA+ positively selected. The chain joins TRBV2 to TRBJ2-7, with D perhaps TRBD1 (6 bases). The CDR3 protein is CASRNRVVGEQYF. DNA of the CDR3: TGTGCCAGCAGAAACAGGGTAGTTGGCGAGCAGTACTTC.